The rows below give T cell receptor beta chains drawn from one sample of a study of PD-1 blockade in mismatch repair-deficient tumors. Sequencing used immunoSEQ multiplex PCR; TCRdb keeps in-frame clones, though not all of them. The sample lists around 68,000 clones, 70% to 80% occurring once. Sequences were derived from peripheral blood, sampled 2 weeks after starting pembrolizumab. The receptors were gathered from an adult with mismatch repair-deficient cancer. Both conserved end residues are part of each CDR3. Fields, in order: J gene, D gene, clone size, V gene, CDR3 DNA, CDR3 protein. D genes are given only for firm matches. Size tells how often a clone was seen (once, few, many) or the class of an expanded clone, and some rows leave it out.

TRBJ2-7,TRBD2,once,TRBV6-1,TGTGCCAGCAGTGAAATTCTAGCGGGTAGCTACGAGCAGTACTTC,CASSEILAGSYEQYF
TRBJ2-1,-,-,TRBV4-3,TGCGCCAGCAGCCAAGATTCTTCACTAGCTGGGAACGATGAGCAGTTCTTC,CASSQDSSLAGNDEQFF
TRBJ1-4,-,-,TRBV11-2,TGTGCCAGCAGCTTTCAAGTAAGAGGTGAAAAACTGTTTTTT,CASSFQVRGEKLFF
TRBJ2-7,-,-,TRBV6-1,TGTGCCAGCCTCGGGAGAGGGAAGCAGTACTTC,CASLGRGKQYF
TRBJ2-7,-,-,TRBV7-2,TGTGCCAGCAGCCCAGGGACTGGATACTACGAGCAGTACTTC,CASSPGTGYYEQYF
TRBJ2-7,TRBD1,few,TRBV6-1,TGTGCCAGCAACCCCCAGACAGGGCTCTCCTACGAGCAGTACTTC,CASNPQTGLSYEQYF
TRBJ1-2,TRBD1,few,TRBV15,TGTGCCACCAGCATGGACAGGGTGATTTATTTGAGTGGCTACACCTTC,CATSMDRVIYLSGYTF
TRBJ2-7,-,-,TRBV11-1,TGTGCCAGCAGCTCTGACCGGGGGTTTAGGACCTACGAGCAGTACTTC,CASSSDRGFRTYEQYF
TRBJ1-5,TRBD1,-,TRBV2,TGTGCCAGCAGAGACAGGGTTCAGCCCCAGCATTTT,CASRDRVQPQHF
TRBJ2-3,-,-,TRBV7-3,TGTGCCAGCAGCTTGGGGACACCCACAGATACGCAGTATTTT,CASSLGTPTDTQYF
TRBJ2-7,TRBD1,-,TRBV4-1,TGCGCCAGCAGCAGGGGGGTGGGGACAGGGTATTACGAGCAGTACTTC,CASSRGVGTGYYEQYF
TRBJ2-1,-,-,TRBV5-1,TGCGCCAGCAGCTCGAAAGAGGGTTGGCAGTTCTTC,CASSSKEGWQFF
TRBJ2-5,-,-,TRBV7-2,TGTGCCAGCAGGGAGGGGGGGGCTAAAGAGACCCAGTACTTC,CASREGGAKETQYF
TRBJ2-6,-,-,TRBV30,TGTGCCTGGGGAGGCGGGTCGGGGGCCAACGTCCTGACTTTC,CAWGGGSGANVLTF
TRBJ1-2,-,-,TRBV6-5,TGTGCCAGCAGTAGCCCCAGGGCGCCTAACTATGGCTACACCTTC,CASSSPRAPNYGYTF
TRBJ2-7,-,few,TRBV25-1,TGTGCCAGCAGTGTTACAGGTTACGAGCAGTACTTC,CASSVTGYEQYF
TRBJ2-5,TRBD2,-,TRBV5-5,TGTGCCAGCAGCGGGGGGGACCGATTAAAAGAGACCCAGTACTTC,CASSGGDRLKETQYF
TRBJ2-5,TRBD2,-,TRBV5-4,TGTGCCAGCAGTTCACGGACTAGCGGGCAAGAGACCCAGTACTTC,CASSSRTSGQETQYF
TRBJ1-5,-,few,TRBV28,TGTGCCAGCAGTCCCGACAGCAATCAGCCCCAGCATTTT,CASSPDSNQPQHF
TRBJ1-2,-,few,TRBV6-5,TGTGCCAGCAGTTCTCCGCGGGGCTACACCTTC,CASSSPRGYTF
TRBJ2-7,-,-,TRBV27,TGTGCCCTTAGGGGGTCCATCCGAAGCTACGAGCAGTACTTC,CALRGSIRSYEQYF
TRBJ2-5,-,-,TRBV7-9,TGTGCCAGCAGCGCGCGCAGGGTGGGACAAGAGACCCAGTACTTC,CASSARRVGQETQYF
TRBJ2-7,-,-,TRBV28,TGTGCCAGCAGTTTACCTCAAGTACCGGGACACCCCGGGGCCTACGAGCAGTACTTC,CASSLPQVPGHPGAYEQYF
TRBJ2-1,-,-,TRBV7-8,TGTGCCAGCAGCTTAGCGCCCCGGGGGATAATGGAATACAATGAGCAGTTCTTC,CASSLAPRGIMEYNEQFF